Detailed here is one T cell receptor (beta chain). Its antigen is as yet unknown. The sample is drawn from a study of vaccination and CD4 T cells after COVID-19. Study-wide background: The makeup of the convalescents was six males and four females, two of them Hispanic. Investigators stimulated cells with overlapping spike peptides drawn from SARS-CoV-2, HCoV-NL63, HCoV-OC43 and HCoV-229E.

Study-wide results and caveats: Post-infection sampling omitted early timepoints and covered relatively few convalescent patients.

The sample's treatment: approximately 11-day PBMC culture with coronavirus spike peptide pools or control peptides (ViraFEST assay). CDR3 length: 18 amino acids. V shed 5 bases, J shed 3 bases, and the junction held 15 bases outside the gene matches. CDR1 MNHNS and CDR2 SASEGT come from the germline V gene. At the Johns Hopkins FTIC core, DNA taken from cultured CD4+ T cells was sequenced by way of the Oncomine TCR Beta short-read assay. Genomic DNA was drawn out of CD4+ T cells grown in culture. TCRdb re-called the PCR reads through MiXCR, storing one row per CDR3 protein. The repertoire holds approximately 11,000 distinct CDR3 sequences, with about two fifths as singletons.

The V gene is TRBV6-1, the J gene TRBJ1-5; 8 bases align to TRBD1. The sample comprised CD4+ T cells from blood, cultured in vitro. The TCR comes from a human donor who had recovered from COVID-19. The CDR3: CASSPGGQGAGFNQPQHF. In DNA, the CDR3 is TGTGCCAGCAGTCCAGGGGGGCAGGGGGCAGGTTTCAATCAGCCCCAGCATTTT.